This TCR beta chain was recovered during a study of Tregs in tolerant kidney transplant recipients. Study observations and caveats: Biological reproducibility was not directly addressed, but technical replication error appeared minimal. Few patients were studied, so findings need validation in larger groups.

CDR3 length: 14 residues. Trimming removed 2 bases from V and 2 bases from J, with 12 bases in between. Germline V CDR1 and CDR2: GTSNPN, SVGIG (reference sequence). Unstimulated Tregs (CD4+CD25+CD127-) and CD4+CD25- non-Tregs were sorted from PBMCs. A note on this clone: Its antigen is not known.

The data were produced by immunoSEQ multiplex PCR, yet TCRdb's version contains in-frame clones alone and is incomplete. The table has about 240,000 clones, roughly 84% seen once. The chain employs TRBV30 and TRBJ2-5; no definite D call. The sequenced sample consisted of CD4+ T cells from blood. The sequence came from a human donor in good health. The CDR3 sequence: CAWSYGTRQETQYF. CDR3 in DNA: TGTGCCTGGAGTTACGGAACAAGACAAGAGACCCAGTACTTC.